These T cell receptor beta chains were read from a single sample in a study of blood T cell repertoires in COVID-19. Here immunoSEQ multiplex PCR was the method, and the copy in TCRdb shows in-frame clones only, minus some. Among tens of thousands of clones listed, around nine tenths were seen once. The source material was peripheral blood. All receptors derive from a man aged 40-55 years with COVID-19, enrolled during active disease. Each CDR3 is given with its conserved first and last residue. D genes are given only for firm matches. Where a row states a size, it is once, few, many or the class of an expanded clone; other rows omit it.

>-|TRBD2|TRBV28|TRBJ2-2
CASSPQGTSGGYTGELFF
TGTGCCAGCAGTCCTCAAGGGACTAGCGGGGGATACACCGGGGAGCTGTTTTTT
>-|TRBD1|TRBV18|TRBJ2-5
CASSRSGTGRRYQETQYF
TGTGCCAGCTCGCGGTCCGGGACAGGGAGGAGATATCAAGAGACCCAGTACTTC
>-|TRBD2|TRBV28|TRBJ2-7
CASISGGAYEQYF
TGTGCCAGCATCTCCGGGGGGGCCTACGAGCAGTACTTC
>-|-|TRBV24-1|TRBJ1-4
CATSDPSRGPDEKLFF
TGTGCCACCAGTGATCCCAGCAGGGGACCTGATGAAAAACTGTTTTTT
>-|TRBD1|TRBV15|TRBJ1-4
CATSRGQGKEKLFF
TGTGCCACCAGCAGAGGACAGGGGAAGGAAAAACTGTTTTTT
>-|-|TRBV27|TRBJ2-7
CASSPYPPGEQYF
TGTGCCAGCAGTCCCTACCCCCCGGGGGAGCAGTACTTC
>-|-|TRBV2|TRBJ1-5
CASSGDTINQPQHF
TGTGCCAGCAGTGGAGACACCATCAATCAGCCCCAGCATTTT
>-|TRBD2|TRBV7-9|TRBJ2-5
CASSLGAGAETQYF
TGTGCCAGCAGCTTAGGAGCGGGGGCGGAGACCCAGTACTTC
>-|TRBD2|TRBV27|TRBJ2-5
CASSLSIGGVGETQYF
TGTGCCAGCAGTTTAAGTATCGGGGGGGTCGGAGAGACCCAGTACTTC
>-|-|TRBV5-1|TRBJ1-1
CASSLQGIGAFF
TGCGCCAGCAGCTTACAGGGTATTGGGGCTTTCTTT
>once|TRBD2|TRBV6-1|TRBJ2-7
CASSGEGSEGGYEQYF
TGTGCCAGCAGTGGGGAGGGATCGGAGGGAGGGTACGAGCAGTACTTC
>-|-|TRBV19|TRBJ1-5
CASSEGSRNQPQHF
TGTGCCAGTAGTGAGGGTTCGCGCAATCAGCCCCAGCATTTT
>-|-|TRBV30|TRBJ1-4
CAWSPRPGTNEKLFF
TGTGCCTGGAGTCCGAGGCCGGGTACTAATGAAAAACTGTTTTTT
>-|TRBD1|TRBV7-9|TRBJ1-6
CASRHSTGDNSPLHF
TGTGCCAGCAGACACTCGACAGGGGATAATTCACCCCTCCACTTT
>-|TRBD2|TRBV5-1|TRBJ2-3
CASSFRLAGAQGDTQYF
TGCGCCAGCAGCTTTCGACTAGCGGGAGCTCAAGGAGATACGCAGTATTTT
>-|TRBD1|TRBV7-8|TRBJ2-7
CASSFGTGPYEQYF
TGTGCCAGCAGCTTCGGGACAGGGCCCTACGAGCAGTACTTC
>once|-|TRBV5-1|TRBJ1-5
CASSFTGPNQPQHF
TGCGCCAGCAGCTTCACAGGGCCCAATCAGCCCCAGCATTTT
>once|TRBD2|TRBV7-9|TRBJ2-7
CASSLGTGTSGGKQYF
TGTGCCAGCAGCTTAGGAACCGGGACTAGCGGGGGGAAGCAGTACTTC
>-|-|TRBV11-2|TRBJ1-3
CASSPSRVEGNTIYF
TGTGCCAGCAGCCCATCTCGGGTGGAGGGAAACACCATATATTTT
>once|TRBD1|TRBV5-4|TRBJ2-1
CASSNPGQGGNEQFF
TGTGCCAGCAGCAACCCGGGACAGGGAGGGAATGAGCAGTTCTTC
>-|-|TRBV4-1|TRBJ1-1
CASSHNRPGVNTEAFF
TGCGCCAGCAGCCATAACCGCCCGGGGGTGAACACTGAAGCTTTCTTT
>-|-|TRBV4-1|TRBJ1-2
CASSQEWGVPNYGYTF
TGCGCCAGCAGCCAAGAATGGGGGGTGCCTAACTATGGCTACACCTTC